The 11 T cell receptor beta chains listed next were all sequenced from one sample in a study of tumor-infiltrating lymphocytes in primary liver carcinoma. Between 20 and 30 mg of unsorted bulk tissue served as the source from which RNA and DNA were co-extracted. Priming with a constant-region primer yielded TCR beta cDNA from around 0.45 ug total RNA. ARM-PCR was slightly modified, and three nested multiplex PCR rounds with it gave rise to the TCR beta libraries. Investigators reported that the first two PCR rounds, at 9 to 11 cycles each, used TRBV1-TRBV30 forward primers with a C-beta reverse primer. TCRdb used MiXCR to reprocess the multiplex PCR reads, holding one entry per CDR3 protein. This sample has roughly 100,000 distinct CDR3 sequences, with roughly 69% found just once. Material for sequencing was liver tumor tissue from sampling region 5. Sample subset: tumor region T5, tumor centre. The origin of the receptors is a woman aged 55 to 70 with primary liver carcinoma and hepatitis B virus infection.

V is TRBV5-1 and J is TRBJ2-5; 12 bases align to TRBD1. Looked up from germline, CDR1 is SGHRS and CDR2 is YFSETQ. This CDR3 has 18 residues. V shed 1 base, J shed 4 bases, and the junction held 11 bases outside the gene matches. CDR3 in amino acids: CASSLSPFGTGGAETQYF. The CDR3 DNA follows: TGCGCCAGCAGCTTGTCCCCCTTTGGGACAGGGGGCGCAGAGACCCAGTACTTC.

In its sample, this clonotype was seen a few times. The chain is built from TRBV18 and TRBJ2-1; 12 positions match TRBD2. The germline CDR1 and CDR2 sequences are KGHSH and LQKENI. CDR3 length: 17 residues. J was trimmed by 4 bases and V by 2 bases; bases with no gene match: 6. The CDR3 protein is CASSPKPTSGSYNEQFF. The CDR3, as DNA: TGTGCCAGCTCACCAAAGCCGACTAGCGGGAGTTACAATGAGCAGTTCTTC.

This clonotype was counted many times. This chain joins TRBV6-1 and TRBJ2-4; 7 positions match TRBD2. V lost 8 bases, J lost 4 bases, and 5 bases stayed unmatched. Germline V gene sequence: CDR1 MNHNS, CDR2 SASEGT. The CDR3 covers 13 residues. The CDR3 DNA is TGTGCCAGCGGGGGGGGAGGGAAAAACATTCAGTACTTC. It translates to CASGGGGKNIQYF.

This clonotype was detected ten times or more. This chain connects TRBV29-1 to TRBJ2-1; D may be TRBD2 (6 bases). V shed 1 base and J shed 3 bases, with 22 bases lying between them. Per the germline V gene, CDR1 is SQVTM and CDR2 is ANQGSEA. The CDR3 covers 18 residues. The CDR3 loop reads CSVEGDSESGPGYNEQFF. DNA for the CDR3: TGCAGCGTTGAAGGGGACTCGGAGTCGGGTCCGGGCTACAATGAGCAGTTCTTC.

Ten or more counts support this clonotype. The genes are TRBV13 and TRBJ2-1, with TRBD1 identical over 11 bases. CDR1 and CDR2 from the germline V gene are PRHDT and FYEKMQ (reference sequence). After removal of 5 bases from V and 8 bases from J, the junction contained 8 bases not matched to a gene. The CDR3 has 15 residues. The CDR3 protein is CASSNRDRGFDEQFF. The CDR3 DNA follows: TGTGCCAGCAGCAACCGGGACAGGGGGTTCGATGAGCAGTTCTTC. Variable domain in full (rest from reference TRBV13 and TRBJ2-1): AAGVIQSPRHLIKEKRETATLKCYPIPRHDTVYWYQQGPGQDPQFLISFYEKMQSDKGSIPDRFSAQQFSDYHSELNMSSLELGDSALYFCASSNRDRGFDEQFFGPGTRLTVL.

Notes on this clonotype: A much larger clone lies a single base off, so this may be a read error. The CDR3 protein is CSARDATSGSITVTQYF. CDR3 DNA: TGCAGTGCTAGAGATGCGACTAGCGGGAGTATAACAGTTACGCAGTATTTT. The chain is built from TRBV20-1 and TRBJ2-3, with 12 bases that match TRBD2. Germline CDR1 reads DFQATT; CDR2 reads SNEGSKA (reference sequence). The CDR3 totals 17 residues.

Comment on this clonotype: The junction departs from germline at one end; a sequencing error may be responsible. The chain combines TRBV29-1 with TRBJ2-1, with a tentative D call TRBD1 (6 bases). CDR1 SQVTM and CDR2 ANQGSEA come from the germline V gene. This CDR3 spans 14 amino acids. The CDR3 protein is CNVTRSQGKYEQFF. In DNA, the CDR3 is TGCAACGTTACCCGATCACAGGGAAAATACGAGCAGTTCTTC.

The chain uses TRBV28 and TRBJ1-1, with 7 bases lining up with TRBD1. The CDR3 length is 20 residues. Trimming cost V 2 bases and J 8 bases; bases outside gene matches: 26. From germline, CDR1 is MDHEN and CDR2 SYDVKM. DNA for the CDR3: TGTGCCAGCAGTTTAAAAAAGTTCGGCACTACGGGCAGGGGGAAGTTAGAAGCTTTCTTT. It yields the protein CASSLKKFGTTGRGKLEAFF.

This clonotype was recorded a few times. A much larger clone lies one base from this, so it may be a read error. The chain employs TRBV6-2 or TRBV6-3 and TRBJ2-7, with 7 bases aligning to TRBD1. CDR3 size: 15 residues. From germline, CDR1 is MNHEY and CDR2 SVGEGT. CDR3 in amino acids: CASSQTGYGLYGQYF. The CDR3 DNA reads TGTGCCAGCAGCCAGACAGGGTATGGTCTCTACGGGCAGTACTTC.

This chain joins TRBV29-1 and TRBJ2-3, with TRBD2 matching 7 bases. Germline V gene data show CDR1 as SQVTM and CDR2 as ANQGSEA. This CDR3 comprises 15 residues. The ends lost 4 bases at V and 4 bases at J; junction bases unmatched: 11. The CDR3, as DNA: TGCAGCGTTGCTACTAGTGGGACTACTGCAGATACGCAGTATTTT. Its translation: CSVATSGTTADTQYF.

The J gene is TRBJ2-7, the V gene TRBV20-1, with 15 positions matching TRBD2. V shed 4 bases and J 4 bases; nucleotides not matched to a gene: 5. The CDR3 has 15 amino acids. Per the germline V gene, CDR1 is DFQATT and CDR2 is SNEGSKA (reference sequence). The CDR3 region is CSAKAGTSGRYEQYF. DNA for the CDR3: TGCAGTGCTAAGGCCGGGACTAGCGGGAGGTACGAGCAGTACTTC.